This record covers a single T cell receptor (beta chain). TCRdb's copy holds only in-frame clones and misses some; the assay was immunoSEQ multiplex PCR. This table has 200,000 to 250,000 clones, 70% to 85% appearing once. The sample originates from a study of blood T cell repertoires in COVID-19. Overall study: The cDNA or gDNA used as material had been derived from T cells, B-cell-depleted T cells, or PBMCs.

Germline CDR1 and CDR2: WNHNN and SYGVQD (reference sequence). The CDR3 totals 14 residues. The V and J genes are TRBV10-1 and TRBJ1-1; perhaps TRBD1 as D (5 bases). The material sequenced was peripheral blood. This receptor was obtained from a woman at least 80 years old with acute or convalescent COVID-19. The CDR3, as DNA: TGCGCTACTCCCCGCGGGGGGATGAACACTGAAGCTTTCTTT. It yields the protein CATPRGGMNTEAFF.